One sample yielded the 7 T cell receptor beta chains listed below, sequenced in a study of blood T cell repertoires in COVID-19. Generated by immunoSEQ multiplex PCR, the TCRdb table keeps only in-frame clones and is missing some. Of about 83,000 clones in the sample, approximately 80% are singletons; the top ten hold roughly a sixth. Sequences were obtained from peripheral blood. The receptor set was obtained from an elderly woman with acute or convalescent COVID-19.

This chain connects TRBV29-1 to TRBJ1-3; no reliable D call. Trimming took off 6 bases at V and 0 bases at J, with 9 bases between the two ends. This CDR3 comprises 13 residues. Per germline, CDR1 SQVTM and CDR2 ANQGSEA. The CDR3 sequence: CSVEGNSGNTIYF. The CDR3 coding sequence is TGCAGCGTGGAGGGTAACTCTGGAAACACCATATATTTT.

The V call is TRBV20-1, the J call TRBJ1-1; maybe TRBD1 (5 bases). The V gene's germline CDR1 is DFQATT and CDR2 SNEGSKA (reference sequence). Trimming removed 4 bases from V and 6 bases from J, with 9 bases in between. The CDR3 is 11 residues long. CDR3 DNA sequence: TGCAGTGCTATCAGGGCAGCTGAAGCTTTCTTT. It translates to CSAIRAAEAFF.

The chain links TRBV7-9 to TRBJ2-3; 10 bases agree with TRBD2. The length of the CDR3 is 15 residues. J was trimmed by 3 bases and V by 4 bases; bases with no gene match: 4. From germline, CDR1 is SEHNR and CDR2 FQNEAQ (reference sequence). CDR3 DNA sequence: TGTGCCAGCAGCTCCTCTAGCGGGGGAACAGATACGCAGTATTTT. Translating it yields CASSSSSGGTDTQYF.

V is TRBV5-1 and J is TRBJ1-1; tentatively, D is TRBD1 (6 bases). Germline V gives CDR1 SGHRS, CDR2 YFSETQ. CDR3 length: 14 amino acids. Trimming removed 1 base from V and 3 bases from J, with 10 bases in between. The CDR3 reads CASSLTGTHTEAFF. CDR3 nucleotide sequence: TGCGCCAGCAGCTTGACAGGGACCCACACTGAAGCTTTCTTT.

This clone appeared a few times. This chain links TRBV5-1 with TRBJ2-1; 9 bases fit TRBD2. The CDR3 is made up of 14 amino acids. The J segment lost 8 bases and the V segment lost 6 bases, leaving 9 bases of the junction unmatched. The germline gives CDR1 SGHRS, CDR2 YFSETQ. Here the CDR3 reads CASTHAGGIDEQFF. The CDR3 DNA reads TGCGCCAGCACCCACGCGGGAGGGATCGATGAGCAGTTCTTC.

Here the CDR3 DNA reads TGTGCCAGCAGCTCCTTTAAGACTAGCGGGGAAAGCCAAGAGACCCAGTACTTC. The encoded protein is CASSSFKTSGESQETQYF. The chain combines TRBV7-2 with TRBJ2-5; 11 bases match TRBD2. V was pared by 4 bases and J by 1 base, with 11 bases of the junction left unmatched. Germline V gene lookup returns CDR1 SGHTA and CDR2 FQGNSA. This CDR3 comprises 18 residues.

This clone has only one observation. CDR3: CASRKLRGSYEQYF. As DNA, the CDR3 is TGTGCCAGCAGAAAACTCAGGGGGTCCTACGAGCAGTACTTC. The chain is built from TRBV5-6 and TRBJ2-7, with 7 bases identical to TRBD1. Germline V lookup: CDR1 SGHDT, CDR2 YYEEEE. CDR3 length: 14 residues. V lost 5 bases, J lost 1 base, and 6 bases stayed unmatched.